The 15 T cell receptor beta chains presented below share a single source sample, sequenced in a study of shared clonotypes between healthy human individuals (dated by TCRdb to the early 2020s). Library construction relied on the immunoSEQ multiplex PCR assay. TCRdb re-hosts the immuneACCESS table, in-frame sequences only. Its copies lack some clones; in the studies checked, an unresolved V gene accounts for under half of them, and the cause for the rest is not known. In this sample the table shows about 800,000 clones, 90% to 98% of which occur a single time. The top ten hold under 0.25% of the sample. CD8 naive samples consisted of CD45RO-negative cells that were positively selected for CCR7, yielding a CD45RA+CCR7+ population without TemRA cells. The specimen sequenced was naive CD8+ T cells sorted from blood. In the paper's terms, the cell subset or site label means: CD45RA+CCR7+. All receptors derive from a man in his thirties or forties in good health.

The chain combines TRBV28 with TRBJ2-1; 8 positions agree with TRBD2. This CDR3 is built from 12 residues. Unmatched junction bases numbered 5, after V lost 8 bases and J lost 8 bases. Germline V lookup: CDR1 MDHEN, CDR2 SYDVKM. DNA of the CDR3: TGTGCCAGCGGTTCGGGAGGGGATGAGCAGTTCTTC. Encoded protein: CASGSGGDEQFF. The full variable domain, in which reference TRBV28 and TRBJ2-1 provide the parts outside the CDR3, is DVKVTQSSRYLVKRTGEKVFLECVQDMDHENMFWYRQDPGLGLRLIYFSYDVKMKEKGDIPEGYSVSREKKERFSLILESASTNQTSMYLCASGSGGDEQFFGPGTRLTVL.

The genes are TRBV6-1 and TRBJ2-7; D is ambiguous. Trimming stripped 7 bases from V and 0 bases from J, with 7 bases between. Germline V CDR1 and CDR2: MNHNS, SASEGT. The CDR3 loop spans 12 amino acids. The CDR3 region has the DNA TGTGCCAGCATGACGGCCTCCTACGAGCAGTACTTC. Protein: CASMTASYEQYF.

The chain employs TRBV2 and TRBJ2-5; no definite D call. CDR3 length equals 13 residues. CDR1 and CDR2 (germline): SNHLY, FYNNEI. Trimming took 2 bases from V and 7 from J, leaving 11 bases between them. CDR3 amino acids: CASSEPSTGTQYF. The CDR3 DNA reads TGTGCCAGCAGTGAACCGTCCACTGGGACCCAGTACTTC.

J is TRBJ1-5 and V is TRBV19; no firm D call. Trimming stripped 5 bases from V and 4 bases from J, with 12 bases between. The CDR3 is made up of 14 amino acids. Looked up from germline, CDR1 is LNHDA and CDR2 is SQIVND (reference sequence). The CDR3 sequence is CASSPTGVNQPQHF. Written as DNA, the CDR3 is TGTGCCAGTAGTCCTACCGGAGTAAATCAGCCCCAGCATTTT.

V gene TRBV28 combines with J gene TRBJ2-7; D might be TRBD2 (5 bases). Germline V CDR1 and CDR2: MDHEN, SYDVKM. This CDR3 region has 13 residues. The V end lost 2 bases, the J end lost 4 bases, and 9 bases lay between the germline ends. CDR3: CASSLGSAYEQYF. The CDR3, as DNA: TGTGCCAGCAGTTTAGGTAGCGCTTACGAGCAGTACTTC.

This chain links TRBV7-2 with TRBJ2-1; 9 nucleotides agree with TRBD2. The CDR3 contains 15 residues. V dropped 1 base and J dropped 4; count of bases not matched to a gene: 2. Germline CDR1 SGHTA, CDR2 FQGNSA. The CDR3: CASSLGGLAYNEQFF. CDR3 sequence (DNA): TGTGCCAGCAGCTTAGGGGGACTAGCATACAATGAGCAGTTCTTC.

A single count supports this clone. The rearrangement joins TRBV4-1 to TRBJ2-1; 13 nucleotides align to TRBD2. This CDR3 region has 15 residues. With 5 bases clipped from V and 8 bases from J, the junction kept 6 bases outside the gene matches. The germline V gene has CDR1 MGHRA and CDR2 YSYEKL. CDR3 in DNA: TGCGCCAGCAGCTTGCGGACTAGCGGGAGCGATGAGCAGTTCTTC. Protein product: CASSLRTSGSDEQFF.

Here the CDR3 DNA reads TGTGCCAGCAGCCCATCCGAGGGAGCGGGGGGTTACAATGAGCAGTTCTTC. Amino acid sequence: CASSPSEGAGGYNEQFF. The chain uses TRBV7-9 and TRBJ2-1, with 9 bases that match TRBD2. The junction had 12 bases not matched to a gene; V was cut back by 5 bases and J by 4 bases. CDR1 is SEHNR and CDR2 is FQNEAQ in the germline V gene (reference sequence). The CDR3 has 17 amino acids.

The chain uses TRBV6-1 and TRBJ1-5; TRBD1 aligns across 8 bases. V was clipped by 6 bases and J by 5 bases; unmatched bases: 3. This CDR3 comprises 13 residues. Germline assignment: CDR1 MNHNS and CDR2 SASEGT. CDR3 sequence (DNA): TGTGCCAGCAGGGACAGGGTCGATCAGCCCCAGCATTTT. It yields the protein CASRDRVDQPQHF.

This chain connects TRBV30 to TRBJ1-2, with TRBD1 matching over 9 bases. CDR1 and CDR2 from the germline V gene are GTSNPN and SVGIG (reference sequence). After removal of 3 bases from V and 4 bases from J, the junction contained 3 bases not matched to a gene. This CDR3 is 13 amino acids long. CDR3 residues: CAWSTGGGYGYTF. CDR3 bases: TGTGCCTGGAGCACAGGGGGCGGCTATGGCTACACCTTC.

This chain uses TRBV28 with TRBJ2-2; tentative D call: TRBD2 (5 bases). Looked up from germline, CDR1 is MDHEN and CDR2 is SYDVKM. Trimming took off 0 bases at V and 5 bases at J, with 13 bases between the two ends. The CDR3 runs 16 residues. The CDR3 bases are TGTGCCAGCAGTTTATGGGACCTCGAGGGTACCGGGGAGCTGTTTTTT. This codes for CASSLWDLEGTGELFF.

The chain is built from TRBV2 and TRBJ1-4; possibly TRBD1 for D (5 bases). Per germline, CDR1 SNHLY and CDR2 FYNNEI. There are 16 residues in the CDR3. V was pared by 6 bases and J by 8 bases, with 22 bases between. The CDR3 bases are TGTGCCAGCAGCCAAGACAGTAGCCCTACTCGCGAAAAACTGTTTTTT. Translating gives CASSQDSSPTREKLFF.

CDR3 nucleotide sequence: TGTGCCAGCTCACCAAGAGGGGCTTCCTACTTATACGAGCAGTACTTC. Translation: CASSPRGASYLYEQYF. The chain employs TRBV18 and TRBJ2-7; either TRBD1 or TRBD2 may fit D (5 bases each). CDR1 and CDR2 from the germline V gene are KGHSH and LQKENI. V dropped 2 bases and J dropped 4 bases, with 18 bases sitting between them. The CDR3 runs 16 residues.

V usage is TRBV23-1 and J usage is TRBJ1-4; D unresolved. TRBV23-1 belongs to the ORF category, with a function that is uncertain. The V and J ends lost 8 bases and 15 bases respectively, with 13 bases between them. The CDR3 is 10 residues long. CDR3 nucleotide sequence: TGCGCCAGCCGGCTGCTCGGCTTGTTTTTT. Translated, it gives CASRLLGLFF.

V and J are TRBV27 and TRBJ2-5; perhaps TRBD2 as D (6 bases). V lost 4 bases and J lost 5, with 14 bases in between. Germline V CDR1 and CDR2: MNHEY, SMNVEV (reference sequence). This CDR3 is built from 14 residues. The CDR3 here is CASSSGLTTETQYF. CDR3 sequence (DNA): TGTGCCAGCAGTTCGGGACTGACGACGGAGACCCAGTACTTC.